This T cell receptor (beta chain) was captured by sequencing in a study of human T cells and chemical hapten exposure. This clonotype has ten or more counts. Trimming cost V 6 bases and J 6 bases; bases outside gene matches: 6. The germline gives CDR1 KGHSH, CDR2 LQKENI. This CDR3 is 14 amino acids long. Per the authors' pipeline: Over 95,000 TCRs per sample was the median, with a range of roughly 23,224 to 690,600. TCRdb redid the calling of the RACE reads with MiXCR, one entry per CDR3 protein. None of the V and J calls come from the authors' own analysis; TCRdb made them. Seen here are about 190,000 distinct CDR3 sequences, about 25% observed once, and the top ten hold around 2.5%. Time point reported: patch test 3, about 24 weeks after DPC sensitization. The treatment here: therapeutic diphenylcyclopropenone sensitization with weekly scalp DPC.

The chain has TRBV18 and TRBJ1-3; 9 bases are shared with TRBD1. Sequencing was performed on whole blood, taken in connection with sensitization to the hapten diphenylcyclopropenone (DPC). The receptor comes from a woman aged 40 to 50 with alopecia areata. Some clones in this sample may be carry-over from other donors' samples. The CDR3 spells CASSTGTGQNTIYF. The CDR3 DNA reads as TGTGCCAGCTCGACCGGGACAGGGCAAAACACCATATATTTT.